This T cell receptor beta chain was recovered during a study of cytomegalovirus exposure and HLA in healthy donors. Overall study results and limits: TCR beta sequences numbering around 15,000 were associated with HLA alleles at 0.05 false discovery rate in a later analysis.

PCR used 60 Vbeta primers and 13 Jbeta primers. Assay used: immunoSEQ multiplex PCR; TCRdb lists only in-frame clones, some missing. The table lists roughly 200,000 clones, just over 75% of them singletons. Concerning this clone itself: The antigen remains unidentified.

The CDR3 loop spans 15 amino acids. V trimming: 6 bases; J trimming: 3 bases; junction bases outside the gene matches: 8. In germline, CDR1 is SNHLY, CDR2 FYNNEI. The TCR sequence derives from a woman aged 55-70 years in good health and CMV-seropositive. The specimen sequenced was PBMCs. V and J are TRBV2 and TRBJ1-1, with 9 positions matching TRBD1. This chain's CDR3 is CASSGDRDVYTEAFF. The CDR3 DNA reads TGTGCCAGCAGCGGGGACAGGGACGTTTACACTGAAGCTTTCTTT.